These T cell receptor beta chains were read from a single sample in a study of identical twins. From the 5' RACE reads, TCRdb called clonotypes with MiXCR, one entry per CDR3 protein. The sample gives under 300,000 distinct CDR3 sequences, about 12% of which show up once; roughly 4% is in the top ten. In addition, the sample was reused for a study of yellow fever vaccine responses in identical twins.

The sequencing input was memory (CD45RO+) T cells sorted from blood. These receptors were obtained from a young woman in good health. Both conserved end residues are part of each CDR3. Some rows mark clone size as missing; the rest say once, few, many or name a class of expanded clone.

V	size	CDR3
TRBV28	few	CASSFIGTSTDTQYF
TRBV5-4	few	CASSLGLGNTEAFF
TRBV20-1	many	CSVEDRSTDTQYF
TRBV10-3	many	CAISGRAGEQFF
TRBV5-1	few	CASSSGQTIAKNIQYF
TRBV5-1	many	CASSLRGLRGDIQYF
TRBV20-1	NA	CSASQKRGGEQFF
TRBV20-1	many	CSASFGANTGELFF
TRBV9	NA	CASSPEGGNTGELFF
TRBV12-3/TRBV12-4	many	CASSLDIGETQYF
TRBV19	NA	CASSIGVRAGNEQFF
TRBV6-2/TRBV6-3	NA	CASSYSNTNEQFF
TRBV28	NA	CASSRSGRLADTQYF
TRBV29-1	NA	CSVVLWDGYTF
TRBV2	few	CASSVVKAGANVLTF
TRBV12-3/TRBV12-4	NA	CASTRGVRAGNTEAFF